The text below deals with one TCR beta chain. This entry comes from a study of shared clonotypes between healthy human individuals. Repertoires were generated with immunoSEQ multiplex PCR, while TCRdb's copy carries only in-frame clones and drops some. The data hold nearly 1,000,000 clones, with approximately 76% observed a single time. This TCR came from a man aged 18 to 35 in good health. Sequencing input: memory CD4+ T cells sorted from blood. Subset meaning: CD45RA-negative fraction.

The CDR3 nucleotides read TGTGCCAGCAGCTTGGTCACCGGAAACTATGGCTACACCTTC. This gives the protein CASSLVTGNYGYTF. This chain uses TRBV5-4 with TRBJ1-2; no clear D gene. The CDR3 covers 14 residues. The ends were cut back, 0 bases at V and 2 bases at J, with 8 bases in the middle. The germline V gene encodes CDR1 SGHNT and CDR2 YYREEE (reference sequence).